This T cell receptor beta chain was identified during a study of cytomegalovirus exposure and HLA in healthy donors (dated 2017 in TCRdb). For context, the study as a whole: According to an earlier analysis of several hundred of the donors, 150 million to 200 million T cells yielded roughly 100 million unique TCR beta sequences and approximately 300 Gb of sequence data. Roughly 320 gigabases of sequencing data and 70 million to 100 million unique TCR sequences made up an early release that covered 500 to 700 HLA-typed donors. A later genetic analysis took genome-wide SNP genotypes for about three fifths of the 666 donors and used that subset as a discovery cohort. Both class I and class II loci were covered by HLA typing, at four-digit resolution. The number of donors typed differed by locus, with 629-630 for A, B, C, DRB1 and DQB1, 522 for DQA1, nearly 610 for DPA1, and around 450 for DPB1. The study aimed to test whether cataloging public T cell receptors could reveal signatures of past pathogen exposure. Every discovery cohort repertoire had been produced on one sequencing platform. An earlier analysis of around 580 of the donors used high-throughput TCR beta sequencing to judge whether each TCR beta V gene segment behaved as functional or pseudogenic. To study patterns of TCR occurrence, a later analysis re-analyzed previously published TCR beta repertoires from 500 to 850 donors and added high-resolution HLA genotyping. Besides the first cohort of 666 subjects, a separate validation cohort made up of roughly 120 different subjects was used. On average, roughly 200,000 unique TCR beta nucleotide sequences were sequenced per donor among about 400 genotyped donors of the cohort, with roughly 18% of those sequences being non-productive. About five DR-DQ haplotypes were treated as single units for association and clustering because of strong linkage in the cohort. Of the roughly 410 genotyped donors, approximately 81% were placed in the genetic ancestry cluster associated with self-reported Caucasian donors. The T cell repertoires of 700 or so subjects were profiled by immunosequencing and related to cytomegalovirus serostatus. Donor age, sex, ethnicity and CMV serostatus were collected together with the repertoire data. High-throughput TCR immunosequencing, statistical association of individual TCRs with disease status, and machine learning were combined to predict cytomegalovirus infection status. The later analysis used no new phenotypic data to find candidate immune exposures, relying instead on TCR beta sequences and their occurrence across donors.

The method was the immunoSEQ multiplex PCR assay. A mixture of 60 forward primers for TCR Vbeta segments and 13 reverse primers for TCR Jbeta segments was used in the multiplex PCR. The CDR3 region of rearranged TCR beta genes was amplified from genomic DNA with a multiplex PCR assay. The Illumina HiSeq System was used to sequence the amplified TCR beta libraries as 87-base-pair reads. The authors' pipeline ran thus. In a later analysis, 80 million or so unique TCR beta chains were counted across the roughly 670 repertoires, and roughly 9.9 million of these chains were shared by at least two donors. Raw reads were error-corrected and collapsed into unique sequences by a nearest-neighbor algorithm in which closely related sequences were merged to remove PCR and sequencing errors. Alignment of CDR3 sequences to IMGT reference sequences was used to assign V, D and J gene segments. For a sequence to be retained, a match of at least six nucleotides was required to both a V gene segment and a J gene segment. A rearrangement was called productive if the CDR3 had no stop codons and remained in frame with V and J, and every other rearrangement was called non-productive. CDR3 was defined by IMGT convention, running from the second conserved V-encoded cysteine to the conserved J-encoded phenylalanine. Sequences without an unambiguous match to a single V gene segment were excluded from the earlier analysis of approximately 600 of the donors. In an earlier analysis of some 590 of the donors, V segments were called functional above 56.7% productive rearrangements and were called segregating when the between-donor standard deviation exceeded 5%. A statistical classification framework was built for diagnosing cytomegalovirus status from the catalog of TCR beta chain sequences. In a later analysis, V and J genes were assigned by comparing TCR nucleotide sequences against IMGT/GENE-DB human TR gene sequences. In a later analysis, CDR3 sequences and most-parsimonious VDJ recombination scenarios were assigned using the TCRdist pipeline. In a later analysis, each TCR beta chain was defined by its CDR3 amino acid sequence together with its V-gene family, and reads without a unique V-gene family were excluded. A later analysis removed 550 to 650 highly shared, low-generation-probability nucleotide sequences to deal with suspected cross-contamination and a sequencing artifact. In a later analysis, a clonal expansion index was calculated for each public chain from normalized within-repertoire ranks of inferred template counts. Generation probabilities in a later analysis came from a VDJ recombination model fitted to out-of-frame rearrangements, and those results were checked against IGoR. A later analysis scored TCR-TCR, TCR-HLA and TCR-CMV co-occurrence with hypergeometric tests, applying a repertoire-size bias correction to TCR pairs. In a later analysis, false discovery rates were estimated by permuting HLA or CMV assignments 20 times. In a later analysis, co-occurring TCRs were grouped using DBSCAN, and TCRdist sequence similarity was added for clustering within HLA-allele-positive subsets. Repertoires with fewer than 30,000 or more than 120,000 public chains were left out of co-occurrence clustering, as were five repertoires with anomalous nucleotide sharing. This is the immuneACCESS table as TCRdb keeps it, with only in-frame sequences that have V and J called. A part of the clones is gone; compared with another copy, unresolved V genes explain less than half, and the rest is unexplained. V and J calls and clone size are copied from that table; D and trimming were computed from the DNA. The sample table on file contains 200,000 or so clones. Of the sample, over 0.95% falls within the top ten clones.

A note on this clone: Its antigen remains unidentified.

The germline V gene supplies CDR1 SGHDN and CDR2 FVKESK. Taken from cysteine to phenylalanine, the CDR3 has 15 residues. Left in the record is the CDR3 DNA by itself, 45 bases read in frame from the first base. The junction shows trimming of 1 base on V and 7 bases on J, and the gene matches do not reach 6 bases of it. The cohort was made up of 500 to 800 healthy bone marrow donors. Cohort members were all nominally healthy when sampled, although unrecorded immune exposures were likely present. The donor was CMV seropositive and was included in the group of 250 to 300 seropositive cohort members. A peripheral blood sample was collected from each donor, and TCR beta sequencing was performed on peripheral blood mononuclear cells. Genomic DNA was extracted from the blood cell samples with the Qiagen DNeasy Blood Extraction Kit. General conclusions and limits of the study: According to a later genetic analysis, donors in an Asian-associated ancestry cluster had fewer N-insertions in productive TCRs than the approximately 670-donor mean. Because counts were too low, about 15 rarely observed V segments, including chromosome 9 orphons, were left out of the earlier analysis of over 550 of the donors. The authors suggested that the approach could potentially be extended to other disease states and immunological phenotypes. In a later analysis, around 17,000 TCR beta sequences were associated with specific HLA alleles at a false discovery rate of 0.05. CMV serostatus was the only immune exposure information available for the cohort. A later analysis reported that several top co-occurrence clusters appeared linked to parvovirus B19, influenza, CMV and Epstein-Barr virus. Broadly in line with IMGT annotations, most TCR beta V segments showed up in productive rearrangements about 90% or about 30% of the time in an earlier analysis of approximately 600 of the donors. In vitro tests confirmed that a few of the cytomegalovirus-associated TCR beta chains recognize cytomegalovirus antigens. When HLA alleles, especially DR and DQ, strongly co-occurred, attributing TCR associations to individual alleles was difficult. Across donors, most TCR sequences were observed very rarely, whereas some public TCRs were present in many individuals. A further reported finding was that TCR beta sequences accurately predicted the HLA-A and HLA-B alleles for most subjects in the first cohort. Correlated functional status among segregating V segments might reflect linkage disequilibrium, but an unknown experimental factor could not be ruled out. Because some donors lacked HLA typing at each locus, the association tests relied only on the typed subset. A total of about 150 TCR beta chains were listed by the study as associated with cytomegalovirus. A later analysis found that most CMV-associated TCR beta chains appeared HLA-restricted, with HLA associations seemingly driven largely by CMV exposure. In a later genetic analysis, a missense DCLRE1C variant was associated with V-gene and J-gene trimming of TCR beta chains, and the association was replicated in an independent cohort. Presence/absence analyses assumed roughly uniform sequencing depth across donors, an assumption that may not hold. Some IMGT-functional V segments, including TRBV6-2 and TRBV6-3, could not be distinguished by the 87-base-pair reads and were therefore excluded. A later analysis found that HLA-associated TCR beta chains were more clonally expanded and had lower generation probabilities than equally common non-associated chains. According to a later analysis, TCR association rates differed among HLA loci, with DRB1 alleles showing the most associated TCRs and HLA-C alleles showing the fewest. A cluster of highly shared sequence variants was judged likely to be a technical artifact of the sequencing pipeline. In this cohort, only TCR beta chains were sequenced, and detectable features were limited by the absence of alpha or paired-chain data. The classifier was reported to diagnose cytomegalovirus status with high specificity and sensitivity in both the original and validation cohorts.

The receptor chain draws on TRBV14 and TRBJ1-2; 10 bases in the middle match TRBD1. The origin of this receptor is a girl aged 2-10 years in good health and CMV-seropositive. Sequences were obtained from PBMCs. For the CDR3, the sequence is CASSQATGGAGGYTF. The DNA reads TGTGCCAGCAGCCAAGCGACAGGGGGCGCGGGTGGCTACACCTTC.